These 13 T cell receptor beta chains originate from one sample sequenced in a study of breast tumors, draining lymph nodes, adjacent tissues. Axillary draining lymph nodes of breast cancer patients supplied the node samples. In TCRdb, the multiplex PCR reads were re-called with MiXCR into one record per CDR3 protein. The sample holds fewer than 250,000 distinct CDR3 sequences, roughly 30% seen once. Sequenced material: axillary lymph node tissue. These receptors all stem from a female donor with breast cancer. Some clones in this sample may be carry-over from other donors' samples.

This clonotype showed up many times. The chain uses TRBV7-2 and TRBJ1-4, with TRBD1 as a possible D gene (5 bases). The V and J ends lost 1 base and 7 bases respectively, with 13 bases between them. The CDR3 loop spans 15 amino acids. Germline CDR1 SGHTA, CDR2 FQGNSA. As DNA, the CDR3 is TGTGCCAGCAGCTTAGATCCAGGGAGGGGTGAAAAACTGTTTTTT. Encoded protein: CASSLDPGRGEKLFF.

As concerns this clonotype: One end of the junction varies from germline; a read error may be responsible. The chain joins TRBV20-1 to TRBJ1-1, with 8 bases lining up with TRBD1. CDR3 length equals 13 residues. The germline gives CDR1 DFQATT, CDR2 SNEGSKA (reference sequence). The CDR3 bases are TGCAGTGCTAGAATGGACAGGGACACTGGAGCTTTCTTT. It yields the protein CSARMDRDTGAFF.

The chain recombines TRBV7-9 with TRBJ2-3; 9 positions agree with TRBD1. The CDR3 length is 16 residues. The J segment lost 3 bases and the V segment lost 5 bases, leaving 9 bases of the junction unmatched. The V gene's germline CDR1 is SEHNR and CDR2 FQNEAQ (reference sequence). CDR3: CASSPPGTGLTDTQYF. CDR3 coding DNA: TGTGCCAGCAGCCCTCCCGGGACAGGGTTGACAGATACGCAGTATTTT.

In its sample, this clonotype was seen a few times. The chain employs TRBV28 and TRBJ1-6; tentatively, D is TRBD1 (6 bases). Trimming stripped 7 bases from V and 10 bases from J, with 17 bases between. CDR1 and CDR2 (germline): MDHEN, SYDVKM. This CDR3 contains 14 residues. This CDR3 is CASNISRGRSPLHF. The CDR3 DNA reads as TGTGCCAGCAATATTAGTCGGGGGCGATCACCCCTCCACTTT.

On this clonotype: The CDR3 end shows no conserved phenylalanine or tryptophan, and so a read error is likely. The limits of the CDR3 on the DNA are not certain, so only TCRdb's listed CDR3 is given. The chain is built from TRBV5-1 and TRBJ2-2; the table's D call of TRBD2 was not tested on the DNA. The CDR3 is 9 residues long, counting both termini. The germline V gene encodes CDR1 SGHRS and CDR2 YFSETQ. The CDR3 loop is CASSPMEGI.

The table lists this clonotype with many counts. The gene calls are TRBV5-1 and TRBJ2-7; possibly TRBD1 for D (6 bases). V was shortened by 4 bases and J by 13 bases, with 24 bases between the two germline ends. CDR1 SGHRS and CDR2 YFSETQ come from the germline V gene. This CDR3 has 14 residues. The CDR3 reads CASSTNRHPDSLYF. The CDR3, as DNA: TGCGCCAGCAGCACAAACAGGCACCCGGACAGTTTATACTTC.

The V and J genes are TRBV2 and TRBJ2-2, with 9 bases identical to TRBD1. Germline V gene sequence: CDR1 SNHLY, CDR2 FYNNEI. The CDR3 length is 14 residues. Unmatched junction bases numbered 7, after V lost 7 bases and J lost 7 bases. CDR3: CASTSGQGGGELFF. DNA for the CDR3: TGTGCCAGCACTTCGGGACAGGGTGGCGGGGAGCTGTTTTTT.

This clonotype occurred many times. The genes are TRBV20-1 and TRBJ2-1, with 8 nucleotides matching TRBD2. This CDR3 spans 16 amino acids. The V segment lost 2 bases and the J segment 3 bases; nucleotides outside the gene matches: 9. Germline-derived CDR1 and CDR2 are DFQATT and SNEGSKA (reference sequence). CDR3 residues: CSARNKAGAVYNEQFF. CDR3 DNA: TGCAGTGCTAGAAATAAAGCGGGAGCGGTCTACAATGAGCAGTTCTTC.

Concerning this clonotype itself: This CDR3 fails to terminate in the conserved phenylalanine or tryptophan, so it likely reflects a read error. The DNA is left out, because the CDR3 cannot be placed on it with certainty; the CDR3 is given as TCRdb lists it. The CDR3: CASSKGRA. This chain links TRBV7-8 with TRBJ2-6; the D call of TRBD2 is as the table states it, not checked on the DNA. Germline CDR1 is SGHVS and CDR2 is FQNEAQ. The CDR3 is made up of 8 amino acids, end residues included.

This clonotype was seen at least ten times. The gene calls are TRBV6-1 and TRBJ2-7, with 11 bases aligning to TRBD1. From germline, CDR1 is MNHNS and CDR2 SASEGT. This CDR3 region has 15 residues. Trimming at V came to 4 bases and at J to 6 bases, leaving 8 bases not matched to a gene. The CDR3 region has the DNA TGTGCCAGCAGTGGCCTCGGACAGGGGGCGGGCGAGCAGTACTTC. It is translated as CASSGLGQGAGEQYF.

This clonotype was counted ten times or more. The chain's CDR3 is CASSPQQGDYGYTF. The CDR3, as DNA: TGTGCCAGCAGTCCCCAACAGGGGGACTATGGCTACACCTTC. The rearrangement joins TRBV28 to TRBJ1-2; 8 bases match TRBD1. V lost 5 bases, J lost 3 bases, and 5 bases stayed unmatched. The CDR3 extends over 14 amino acids. Germline V lookup: CDR1 MDHEN, CDR2 SYDVKM.

This clonotype has a handful of counts. A much larger clone is a single base away; this may be a read error. The rearrangement links TRBV6-2 or TRBV6-3 to TRBJ2-5, with D possibly TRBD1 on 6 matching bases. Germline CDR1 MNHEY, CDR2 SVGEGT. Trimming pared 8 bases from V and 5 bases from J, leaving 12 bases between. The CDR3 is 12 amino acids. This chain's CDR3 is CASGPGVETQYF. As DNA, the CDR3 is TGTGCCAGCGGGCCAGGGGTGGAGACCCAGTACTTC.

This clonotype occurred once. This sequence joins TRBV9 and TRBJ2-3; D may be TRBD2 (6 bases). The CDR3 consists of 18 residues. Germline values: CDR1 SGDLS, CDR2 YYNGEE. V was trimmed by 1 base and J by 4 bases, leaving 22 bases between them. This CDR3 reads CASSVRETLVGEADTQYF. Written as DNA, the CDR3 is TGTGCCAGCAGCGTACGGGAAACCTTGGTTGGGGAGGCAGATACGCAGTATTTT. Complete variable domain (other parts from reference TRBV9 and TRBJ2-3): DSGVTQTPKHLITATGQRVTLRCSPRSGDLSVYWYQQSLDQGLQFLIQYYNGEERAKGNILERFSAQQFPDLHSELNLSSLELGDSALYFCASSVRETLVGEADTQYFGPGTRLTVL.